Listed here are 27 T cell receptor beta chains from one sample, sequenced in a study of blood T cell repertoires in COVID-19. Profiled with immunoSEQ multiplex PCR; TCRdb holds only in-frame clones, not every one. In the table there are approximately 260,000 clones, roughly 80% of which are singletons. Sequencing was carried out using peripheral blood. These receptors were taken from a woman of 80 years or more with acute or convalescent COVID-19.

The chain recombines TRBV5-4 with TRBJ2-1; 7 bases align to TRBD1. The length of the CDR3 is 15 residues. Germline-derived CDR1 and CDR2 are SGHNT and YYREEE (reference sequence). Losses at the gene ends were 2 bases for V and 1 base for J; bases not matched to a gene: 3. In DNA form, the CDR3 reads TGTGCCAGCAGCTTTGACAGGGCATCCTACAATGAGCAGTTCTTC. The encoded protein is CASSFDRASYNEQFF.

Here the CDR3 reads CASGRGGFTEAFF. The CDR3 DNA reads TGTGCCAGCGGGAGAGGGGGCTTCACTGAAGCTTTCTTT. The genes are TRBV27 and TRBJ1-1, with TRBD1 identical over 7 bases. Losses at the gene ends were 8 bases for V and 4 bases for J; bases not matched to a gene: 7. The CDR3 is 13 residues long. Germline loops: CDR1 MNHEY, CDR2 SMNVEV (reference sequence).

As concerns this clone: Within the sample, other DNA sequences also encode this same CDR3. The CDR3 coding sequence is TGTGCCAGCAGCTCGGACAGGAACACTGAAGCTTTCTTT. It codes for CASSSDRNTEAFF. The chain links TRBV7-3 to TRBJ1-1; D perhaps matches TRBD1 (6 bases). The CDR3 runs to 13 residues. V was cut by 4 bases and J by 1 base, with 7 bases left in between. The germline V gene has CDR1 SGHTA and CDR2 FQGTGA. Using reference TRBV7-3 and TRBJ1-1 for the parts outside the CDR3, the full variable domain is GAGVSQTPSNKVTEKGKYVELRCDPISGHTALYWYRQSLGQGPEFLIYFQGTGAADDSGLPNDRFFAVRPEGSVSTLKIQRTERGDSAVYLCASSSDRNTEAFFGQGTRLTVV.

The V gene is TRBV5-1, the J gene TRBJ1-3; no firm D call. Trimming cost V 0 bases and J 4 bases, with 11 bases left between them. The CDR3 totals 15 residues. Germline V lookup: CDR1 SGHRS, CDR2 YFSETQ. The CDR3 bases are TGCGCCAGCAGCTTGGAACGGGGATCCGGAAACACCATATATTTT. This gives the protein CASSLERGSGNTIYF.

This chain uses TRBV7-9 with TRBJ1-1; D is possibly TRBD1 (6 bases). The germline V and J ends were trimmed by 7 bases and 1 base, with 16 bases remaining between them. Germline loops: CDR1 SEHNR, CDR2 FQNEAQ (reference sequence). CDR3 size: 15 residues. Here the CDR3 DNA reads TGTGCCAGCATCCCCACCGGGACAAAGAACACTGAAGCTTTCTTT. It translates to CASIPTGTKNTEAFF.

This clone has just a few counts. The chain recombines TRBV19 with TRBJ2-2; TRBD2 is a possible D gene (7 bases). The CDR3 covers 17 residues. Germline V lookup: CDR1 LNHDA, CDR2 SQIVND (reference sequence). V was clipped by 3 bases and J by 4 bases, with 18 bases between them. The CDR3: CASSILRGARPTGELFF. CDR3 nucleotide sequence: TGTGCCAGTAGTATCCTCCGGGGGGCGCGCCCCACCGGGGAGCTGTTTTTT.

The CDR3 bases are TGTGCCAGTAGTGAGCGATTTGGCTCCTACAATGAGCAGTTCTTC. This codes for CASSERFGSYNEQFF. The chain joins TRBV19 to TRBJ2-1; no clear D. This CDR3 has 15 residues. Per the germline V gene, CDR1 is LNHDA and CDR2 is SQIVND (reference sequence). Trimming removed 5 bases from V and 0 bases from J, with 11 bases in between.

This rearrangement joins TRBV9 to TRBJ2-5; TRBD2 agrees at 7 bases. V was pared by 4 bases and J by 4 bases, with 7 bases of the junction left unmatched. Germline V gene data show CDR1 as SGDLS and CDR2 as YYNGEE. The CDR3 has 14 residues. CDR3 protein: CASSPRLAVETQYF. CDR3 nucleotides: TGTGCCAGCAGCCCGCGACTAGCCGTAGAGACCCAGTACTTC. The full variable domain, rest sourced from reference TRBV9 and TRBJ2-5, is DSGVTQTPKHLITATGQRVTLRCSPRSGDLSVYWYQQSLDQGLQFLIQYYNGEERAKGNILERFSAQQFPDLHSELNLSSLELGDSALYFCASSPRLAVETQYFGPGTRLLVL.

The J gene is TRBJ2-2, the V gene TRBV3-1 (or the pseudogene TRBV3-2), with 9 bases fitting TRBD1. V shed 6 bases and J 4 bases; nucleotides not matched to a gene: 6. The CDR3 length is 15 residues. Germline V gene data show CDR1 as LGHDT and CDR2 as YNNKEL (reference sequence). CDR3 protein: CASSRGQGSTGELFF. Written as DNA, the CDR3 is TGTGCCAGCAGTAGGGGACAGGGCAGCACCGGGGAGCTGTTTTTT.

The chain links TRBV4-2 to TRBJ1-5; TRBD1 is a possible D gene (5 bases). CDR1 is LGHNA, CDR2 YNFKEQ, per germline. V lost 1 base to trimming and J lost 4 bases, with 14 bases between them. This CDR3 contains 16 residues. The CDR3 protein is CASSQGERGGNQPQHF. CDR3 coding DNA: TGTGCCAGCAGCCAAGGCGAAAGGGGAGGTAATCAGCCCCAGCATTTT.

The chain employs TRBV7-9 and TRBJ1-1, with D perhaps matching TRBD1 (6 bases). V shed 3 bases and J shed 11 bases, with 10 bases lying between them. Germline assignment: CDR1 SEHNR and CDR2 FQNEAQ (reference sequence). CDR3 length: 11 residues. This CDR3 is CASSFGQGAFF. DNA for the CDR3: TGTGCCAGCAGCTTTGGCCAGGGGGCTTTCTTT.

This chain joins TRBV5-1 and TRBJ2-7; 7 bases match TRBD1. This CDR3 contains 14 residues. Trimming removed 3 bases from V and 2 bases from J; junction bases left unmatched: 5. The germline V gene encodes CDR1 SGHRS and CDR2 YFSETQ. CDR3 nucleotide sequence: TGCGCCAGCAGCTACAGGGGCCCAACCTACGAGCAGTACTTC. This codes for CASSYRGPTYEQYF.

The rearrangement uses TRBV3-1 (or the pseudogene TRBV3-2) and TRBJ2-1; TRBD2 matches 9 bases. Germline V gene lookup returns CDR1 LGHDT and CDR2 YNNKEL (reference sequence). The CDR3 length is 14 residues. The junction had 0 bases not matched to a gene; V was cut back by 2 bases and J by 4 bases. The CDR3 reads CASSQSGGYNEQFF. The CDR3 region has the DNA TGTGCCAGCAGCCAAAGCGGGGGGTACAATGAGCAGTTCTTC.

The chain couples TRBV28 to TRBJ2-7, with 12 bases that match TRBD1. With 3 bases clipped from V and 6 bases from J, the junction kept 6 bases outside the gene matches. CDR1 MDHEN and CDR2 SYDVKM come from the germline V gene. This CDR3 is 15 amino acids long. The CDR3 sequence: CASSFSGTGGLEQYF. The CDR3, as DNA: TGTGCCAGCAGTTTCTCCGGGACAGGGGGCCTCGAGCAGTACTTC.

The V and J genes are TRBV28 and TRBJ1-2, with D perhaps matching TRBD1 (5 bases). Trimming shortened V by 3 bases and J by 8 bases, and 13 bases separated the two germline ends. This CDR3 comprises 13 residues. The V gene's germline CDR1 is MDHEN and CDR2 SYDVKM. The CDR3 nucleotides read TGTGCCAGCAGTTTTCGACAGAGAGAGGGCTACACCTTC. Protein sequence: CASSFRQREGYTF.

The chain has TRBV28 and TRBJ1-1; 7 bases are a match to TRBD1. Germline CDR1 reads MDHEN; CDR2 reads SYDVKM. The ends lost 3 bases at V and 4 bases at J; junction bases unmatched: 5. The CDR3 spans 14 residues. CDR3 sequence reads: CASSLWAGGTEAFF. CDR3 coding DNA: TGTGCCAGCAGTTTGTGGGCAGGGGGCACTGAAGCTTTCTTT.

The chain couples TRBV7-9 to TRBJ1-3; 7 bases align to TRBD1. This CDR3 is 17 amino acids long. Germline CDR1 SEHNR, CDR2 FQNEAQ (reference sequence). The junction had 10 bases not matched to a gene; V was cut back by 5 bases and J by 0 bases. The CDR3 sequence is CASSPSGTAFSGNTIYF. The CDR3, as DNA: TGTGCCAGCAGCCCCTCCGGGACAGCCTTCTCTGGAAACACCATATATTTT.

The chain uses TRBV11-2 and TRBJ1-3; possible D gene TRBD1, 6 bases. Germline V gene data show CDR1 as SGHAT and CDR2 as FQNNGV. Trimming removed 5 bases at V and 0 bases at J, with 23 bases between. The CDR3 has 19 residues. DNA of the CDR3: TGTGCCAGCAGCCCTGGCCACGGACAGCTACTTATCTCTGGAAACACCATATATTTT. Its translation is CASSPGHGQLLISGNTIYF. Full variable domain (remainder filled in from reference TRBV11-2 and TRBJ1-3): EAGVAQSPRYKIIEKRQSVAFWCNPISGHATLYWYQQILGQGPKLLIQFQNNGVVDDSQLPKDRFSAERLKGVDSTLKIQPAKLEDSAVYLCASSPGHGQLLISGNTIYFGEGSWLTVV.

The chain links TRBV5-6 to TRBJ1-3; TRBD1 is a possible D gene (5 bases). The CDR3 is 13 residues long. V was shortened by 3 bases and J by 8 bases, with 12 bases between the two germline ends. Germline lookup yields CDR1 SGHDT and CDR2 YYEEEE. CDR3 sequence reads: CASSYSRVYTIYF. The CDR3 DNA reads as TGTGCCAGCAGCTATTCCAGGGTTTACACCATATATTTT. The full variable domain, with the rest looked up from reference TRBV5-6 and TRBJ1-3, is DAGVTQSPTHLIKTRGQQVTLRCSPKSGHDTVSWYQQALGQGPQFIFQYYEEEERQRGNFPDRFSGHQFPNYSSELNVNALLLGDSALYLCASSYSRVYTIYFGEGSWLTVV.

This clone was seen a few times. The chain couples TRBV27 to TRBJ1-1; a possible D gene is TRBD1 (5 bases). From germline, CDR1 is MNHEY and CDR2 SMNVEV (reference sequence). V was pared by 4 bases and J by 1 base, with 7 bases between. The CDR3 loop spans 13 amino acids. CDR3 region: CASSSQGNTEAFF. The CDR3 bases are TGTGCCAGCAGTTCCCAGGGGAACACTGAAGCTTTCTTT.

The chain recombines TRBV2 with TRBJ2-7; the D gene is possibly TRBD1 (6 bases). CDR3 length equals 14 residues. The germline V and J ends were trimmed by 7 bases and 6 bases, with 19 bases remaining between them. Germline V CDR1 and CDR2: SNHLY, FYNNEI. The CDR3 loop reads CASITGNSLSEQYF. CDR3 in DNA: TGTGCCAGCATTACAGGGAACTCCCTCTCCGAGCAGTACTTC. Full variable domain (rest looked up from reference TRBV2 and TRBJ2-7): EPEVTQTPSHQVTQMGQEVILRCVPISNHLYFYWYRQILGQKVEFLVSFYNNEISEKSEIFDDQFSVERPDGSNFTLKIRSTKLEDSAMYFCASITGNSLSEQYFGPGTRLTVT.

The chain links TRBV3-1 (or the pseudogene TRBV3-2) to TRBJ2-2; D might be TRBD2 (6 bases). This CDR3 is 15 amino acids long. V was trimmed by 4 bases and J by 2 bases, leaving 11 bases between them. CDR1 and CDR2 (germline): LGHDT, YNNKEL (reference sequence). The CDR3 is CASSPRGHNTGELFF. The CDR3 nucleotides are TGTGCCAGCAGCCCGCGGGGCCATAACACCGGGGAGCTGTTTTTT.

The chain carries TRBV15 and TRBJ2-5; the D gene is possibly TRBD2 (6 bases). From germline, CDR1 is LNHNV and CDR2 YYDKDF (reference sequence). This CDR3 region has 15 residues. V lost 0 bases to trimming and J lost 4 bases, with 12 bases between them. The CDR3 reads CATSRDTGVGETQYF. In nucleotides, the CDR3 is TGTGCCACCAGCAGAGATACGGGAGTGGGAGAGACCCAGTACTTC.

The gene calls are TRBV28 and TRBJ2-1, with 9 bases that match TRBD2. CDR3 length: 16 amino acids. Per the germline V gene, CDR1 is MDHEN and CDR2 is SYDVKM. J lost 5 bases, V lost 5 bases, and 10 bases had no gene match. Written as DNA, the CDR3 is TGTGCCAGCAGTGACCCTCGCGGGGGGGCGAACAATGAGCAGTTCTTC. Translated, it gives CASSDPRGGANNEQFF.

The CDR3 region is CSARGLGGEKLFF. The CDR3, as DNA: TGCAGCGCCAGAGGACTGGGGGGTGAAAAACTGTTTTTT. This rearrangement joins TRBV29-1 to TRBJ1-4; a weak D match, TRBD1 (5 bases). From germline, CDR1 is SQVTM and CDR2 ANQGSEA. With 7 bases removed from V and 7 bases from J, the gap between germline ends came to 16 bases. CDR3 length equals 13 residues.

The chain combines TRBV5-1 with TRBJ1-1; weak D call: TRBD1 (5 bases). Germline V gene sequence: CDR1 SGHRS, CDR2 YFSETQ. The CDR3 spans 14 residues. Trimming pared 3 bases from V and 1 base from J, leaving 10 bases between. CDR3 in amino acids: CASSYGGTNTEAFF. The CDR3 coding sequence is TGCGCCAGCAGCTATGGCGGGACGAACACTGAAGCTTTCTTT.

V gene TRBV4-1 combines with J gene TRBJ1-2, with TRBD1 identical over 8 bases. CDR1 and CDR2 from the germline V gene are MGHRA and YSYEKL. The V and J ends lost 8 bases and 0 bases, in that order; junction bases with no gene match: 2. The CDR3 runs to 13 residues. The CDR3 sequence is CASGTGSNYGYTF. CDR3 DNA sequence: TGCGCCAGCGGGACAGGATCTAACTATGGCTACACCTTC.